Shown below are 12 T cell receptor beta chains from a single sample sequenced in a study of T-cell reconstitution after alpha-beta-depleted transplantation in children listed by TCRdb under 2016. The library came from PCR. Sequencer: Illumina HiSeq 2500. Molecular barcoding was employed in the preparation of TCR libraries, with unique molecular identifiers being used to normalize TCRbeta repertoire quantification. TCRdb applied fastp at Q25 and MiXCR to the public reads, then kept only in-frame beta chains. Every entry covers one CDR3 protein and lists the most common genes and DNA from its rows. This sample comprises 610,000 or so distinct CDR3 sequences, roughly 30% of them detected only once. 36% of the sample belongs to the ten largest clones. The treatment or condition label of this sample denotes: allogeneic hematopoietic cell transplantation with graft depleted of TCRalphabeta T cells and CD19 B cells.

This sample comprised PBMCs, obtained before TCRalphabeta/CD19-depleted stem cell transplant. The receptors shown here come from a boy younger than two with Wiskott-Aldrich syndrome, due to receive a stem cell transplant.

The chain couples TRBV12-3 or TRBV12-4 to TRBJ1-4; D is uncertain. V lost 2 bases to trimming and J lost 6 bases, with 7 bases between them. The CDR3 is 13 residues long. The CDR3 protein is CASSLLDDEKLFF. For the CDR3, the DNA is TGTGCCAGCAGTTTATTAGATGATGAAAAACTGTTTTTT.

This clonotype came up a few times. J is TRBJ2-2 and V is TRBV20-1; TRBD1 might be the D (6 bases). This CDR3 is built from 15 residues. Trimming shortened V by 3 bases and J by 0 bases, and 11 bases separated the two germline ends. The germline gives CDR1 DFQATT, CDR2 SNEGSKA (reference sequence). The CDR3 protein is CSARGAVANTGELFF. The DNA for the CDR3 is TGCAGTGCTAGGGGGGCGGTGGCGAACACCGGGGAGCTGTTTTTT.

This clonotype was seen a few times. The junction does not match germline at one end; this may be a read error. The V call is TRBV7-8, the J call TRBJ1-4, with unresolved D. CDR3 length: 11 amino acids. CDR1 and CDR2 (germline): SGHVS, FQNEAQ. In DNA, the CDR3 is TGTGCCAGCTGCTTCTCTGAAAAACTGTTTTTT. Amino acid sequence: CASCFSEKLFF.

This clonotype has a handful of counts. The chain has TRBV20-1 and TRBJ1-4; perhaps TRBD1 as D (6 bases). The V end lost 4 bases, the J end lost 7 bases, and 13 bases lay between the germline ends. The CDR3 totals 13 residues. Germline V gene lookup returns CDR1 DFQATT and CDR2 SNEGSKA (reference sequence). CDR3 nucleotides: TGCAGTGCTACAGGGGCGACGGGTGAAAAACTGTTTTTT. The encoded protein is CSATGATGEKLFF.

As to this clonotype: This could be a read error, since a much larger clone is one nucleotide away. The chain recombines TRBV4-2 with TRBJ2-7; D is uncertain. The germline V gene encodes CDR1 LGHNA and CDR2 YNFKEQ. The CDR3 is 11 residues long. Trimming removed 0 bases at V and 3 bases at J, with 0 bases between. The CDR3 DNA reads TGTGCCAGCAGCCAAGACTACGAGCAGTACTTC. This gives the protein CASSQDYEQYF.

The rearrangement links TRBV7-2 to TRBJ2-2, with TRBD2 as a possible D gene (6 bases). Germline V gene lookup returns CDR1 SGHTA and CDR2 FQGNSA. CDR3 size: 14 residues. Trimming shortened V by 1 base and J by 7 bases, and 10 bases separated the two germline ends. CDR3 bases: TGTGCCAGCAGCTTAGGGCTAGCGTTCGGGGAGCTGTTTTTT. The encoded protein is CASSLGLAFGELFF.

Here the CDR3 DNA reads TGTGCCATCAGTGAGACTAGCGTTAGCACAGATACGCAGTATTTT. This encodes CAISETSVSTDTQYF. The V call is TRBV10-3, the J call TRBJ2-3; 7 bases agree with TRBD2. There are 15 residues in the CDR3. After removal of 2 bases from V and 0 bases from J, the junction contained 2 bases not matched to a gene. In germline, CDR1 is ENHRY, CDR2 SYGVKD.

The CDR3 loop is CASSLWARDRGEQYF. The CDR3 coding sequence is TGTGCCAGCAGTTTATGGGCCCGGGACAGGGGCGAGCAGTACTTC. The chain uses TRBV28 and TRBJ2-7, with 10 bases fitting TRBD1. The J segment lost 6 bases and the V segment lost 0 bases, leaving 5 bases of the junction unmatched. CDR1 is MDHEN and CDR2 is SYDVKM in the germline V gene. This CDR3 spans 15 amino acids.

This chain links TRBV7-2 with TRBJ2-7; D possibly uses TRBD1 or TRBD2 (5 bases each). Germline V gives CDR1 SGHTA, CDR2 FQGNSA. This CDR3 has 14 amino acids. The V end was cut by 2 bases, the J end by 5 bases, with 13 bases between. The CDR3 DNA is TGTGCCAGCAGCTTACCGTGGGGGAGCGACGAGCAGTACTTC. Translation gives CASSLPWGSDEQYF.

This rearrangement joins TRBV18 to TRBJ1-3; D gene ambiguous. The V gene's germline CDR1 is KGHSH and CDR2 LQKENI. Trimming took off 1 base at V and 2 bases at J, with 12 bases between the two ends. The CDR3 is 16 amino acids. This CDR3 is CASSPRVEGTGNTIYF. CDR3 DNA sequence: TGTGCCAGCTCACCACGGGTCGAGGGAACTGGAAACACCATATATTTT.

This clonotype was detected a few times. The chain couples TRBV30 to TRBJ2-7, with 10 bases matching TRBD2. The CDR3 extends over 12 amino acids. The germline V gene encodes CDR1 GTSNPN and CDR2 SVGIG (reference sequence). Trimming removed 4 bases from V and 6 bases from J; junction bases left unmatched: 3. This CDR3 reads CAWTSGSSEQYF. In nucleotides, the CDR3 is TGTGCCTGGACTAGCGGGAGTTCCGAGCAGTACTTC.

This clonotype was counted a few times. The rearrangement joins TRBV10-1 to TRBJ2-1; 8 positions agree with TRBD2. Germline CDR1 WNHNN, CDR2 SYGVQD (reference sequence). The length of the CDR3 is 15 residues. V trimming: 3 bases; J trimming: 1 base; junction bases outside the gene matches: 2. The CDR3, as DNA: TGCGCCAGCAGTGACGCGGGAGGATCCTACAATGAGCAGTTCTTC. It yields the protein CASSDAGGSYNEQFF.